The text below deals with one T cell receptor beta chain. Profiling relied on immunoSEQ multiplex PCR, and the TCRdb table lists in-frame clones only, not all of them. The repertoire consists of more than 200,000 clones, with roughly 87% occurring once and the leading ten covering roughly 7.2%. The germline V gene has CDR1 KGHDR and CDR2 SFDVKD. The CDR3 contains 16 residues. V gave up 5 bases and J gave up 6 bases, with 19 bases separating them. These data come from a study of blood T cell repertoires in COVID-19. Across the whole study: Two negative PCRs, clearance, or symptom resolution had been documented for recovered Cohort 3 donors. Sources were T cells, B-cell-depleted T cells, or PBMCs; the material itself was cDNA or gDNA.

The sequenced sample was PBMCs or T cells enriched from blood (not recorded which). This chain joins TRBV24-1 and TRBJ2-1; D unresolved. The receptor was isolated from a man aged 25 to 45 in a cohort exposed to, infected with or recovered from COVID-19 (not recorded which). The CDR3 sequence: CATSGVITGLGNEQFF. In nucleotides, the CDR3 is TGTGCCACCAGTGGTGTAATAACGGGTCTGGGCAATGAGCAGTTCTTC.